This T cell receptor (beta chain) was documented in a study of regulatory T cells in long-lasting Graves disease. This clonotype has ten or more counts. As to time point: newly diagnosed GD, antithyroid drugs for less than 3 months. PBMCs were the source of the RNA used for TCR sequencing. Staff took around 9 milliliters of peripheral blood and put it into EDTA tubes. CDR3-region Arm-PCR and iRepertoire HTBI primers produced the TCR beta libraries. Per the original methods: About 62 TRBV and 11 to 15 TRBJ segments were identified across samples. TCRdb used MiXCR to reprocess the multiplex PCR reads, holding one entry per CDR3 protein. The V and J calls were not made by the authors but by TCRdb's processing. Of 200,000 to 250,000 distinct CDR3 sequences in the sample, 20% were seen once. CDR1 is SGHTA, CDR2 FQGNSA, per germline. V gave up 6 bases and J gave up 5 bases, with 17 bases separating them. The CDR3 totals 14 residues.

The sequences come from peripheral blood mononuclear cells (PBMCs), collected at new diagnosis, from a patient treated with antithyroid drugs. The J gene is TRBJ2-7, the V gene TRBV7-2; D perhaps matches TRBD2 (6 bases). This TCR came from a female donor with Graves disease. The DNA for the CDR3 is TGTGCCAGCAGGCTCCGGGACTTCGAGAACGAGCAGTACTTC. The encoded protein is CASRLRDFENEQYF.